Listed below are T cell receptor beta chains from one sample, sequenced in a study of T cells in localized non-small cell lung cancer. Here immunoSEQ multiplex PCR was the method, and the copy in TCRdb shows in-frame clones only, minus some. The sample includes tens of thousands of clones, approximately 82% of them seen just once. Sequences were derived from peripheral blood, sampled before any cancer treatment. Receptors originate from a female donor over 55 with stage II squamous cell lung carcinoma. Both conserved end residues are part of each CDR3. A D gene is named only where the DNA matches it firmly. Rows give clone size only sometimes, using once, few, many, or a class for an expanded clone.

j_call clone_size v_call d_call cdr3_aa cdr3_nt
TRBJ2-5 . TRBV5-1 . CASSPGGGETQYF TGCGCCAGCAGCCCCGGGGGCGGAGAGACCCAGTACTTC
TRBJ1-1 . TRBV7-3 . CASSLVNTEAFF TGTGCCAGCAGCTTAGTGAACACTGAAGCTTTCTTT
TRBJ2-1 . TRBV6-6 TRBD1 CASSFATGTGTDEQFF TGTGCCAGCAGCTTCGCGACCGGGACAGGGACCGATGAGCAGTTCTTC
TRBJ1-5 few TRBV5-6 . CASSLFNTAFSNQPQHF TGTGCCAGCAGCTTGTTCAACACCGCATTTAGCAATCAGCCCCAGCATTTT
TRBJ1-5 . TRBV5-7 TRBD1 CASSLGDRGSNQPQHF TGTGCCAGCAGCTTGGGGGACAGGGGGAGCAATCAGCCCCAGCATTTT
TRBJ2-7 . TRBV14 TRBD1 CASSLSPGDRGRLSSYEQYF TGTGCCAGCAGCCTCTCCCCCGGGGACAGGGGTCGATTGAGCTCCTACGAGCAGTACTTC
TRBJ1-4 . TRBV9 . CASTGGTNEKLFF TGTGCCAGCACCGGGGGAACTAATGAAAAACTGTTTTTT
TRBJ2-3 . TRBV11-2 . CASSTGSQFKYF TGTGCCAGCAGCACGGGAAGCCAGTTTAAGTATTTT
TRBJ1-6 . TRBV5-1 . CASSLQTGDNSPLHF TGCGCCAGCAGCTTGCAAACCGGGGATAATTCACCCCTCCACTTT
TRBJ2-7 . TRBV6-6 . CASSRHSESYEQYF TGTGCCAGCAGCCGCCATAGCGAGAGTTACGAGCAGTACTTC
TRBJ1-2 . TRBV18 TRBD1 CASSRDRLYGYTF TGTGCCAGCTCACGGGACAGACTATATGGCTACACCTTC
TRBJ1-4 . TRBV5-4 TRBD1 CASSAGTATNEKLFF TGTGCCAGCAGCGCTGGGACAGCAACTAATGAAAAACTGTTTTTT
TRBJ2-7 few TRBV11-2 TRBD2 CASSLAGGGYEQYF TGTGCCAGCAGCTTAGCGGGAGGGGGCTACGAGCAGTACTTC
TRBJ2-3 . TRBV19 . CASSTQGVTSTDTQYF TGTGCCAGTAGTACGCAGGGCGTTACTAGCACAGATACGCAGTATTTT
TRBJ2-7 . TRBV5-4 . CASSLEGRAYEQYF TGTGCCAGCAGCTTGGAGGGCAGGGCCTACGAGCAGTACTTC
TRBJ2-7 once TRBV5-1 TRBD1 CASSFPGQFFYEQYF TGCGCCAGCAGCTTCCCGGGACAGTTTTTCTACGAGCAGTACTTC
TRBJ2-7 . TRBV18 . CASSYGRSYEQYF TGTGCCAGCTCATATGGGCGCTCCTACGAGCAGTACTTC
TRBJ2-2 few TRBV11-2 . CASSLVRTSNTGELFF TGTGCCAGCAGCTTAGTGAGGACAAGCAACACCGGGGAGCTGTTTTTT
TRBJ1-3 . TRBV9 . CASSVAGGGGRNTIYF TGTGCCAGCAGCGTAGCTGGGGGAGGAGGCAGAAACACCATATATTTT
TRBJ1-2 few TRBV29-1 . CSVDLGTNYGYTF TGCAGCGTTGATCTTGGGACTAACTATGGCTACACCTTC
TRBJ2-5 once TRBV6-1 . CASSLTPLRETQYF TGTGCCAGCAGCTTGACACCCCTCCGGGAGACCCAGTACTTC
TRBJ1-1 . TRBV6-6 TRBD1 CASSYSTGVTEAFF TGTGCCAGCAGTTACTCGACAGGGGTTACTGAAGCTTTCTTT
TRBJ1-5 . TRBV18 . CASSPRQGGQPQHF TGTGCCAGCTCACCAAGGCAGGGCGGGCAGCCCCAGCATTTT